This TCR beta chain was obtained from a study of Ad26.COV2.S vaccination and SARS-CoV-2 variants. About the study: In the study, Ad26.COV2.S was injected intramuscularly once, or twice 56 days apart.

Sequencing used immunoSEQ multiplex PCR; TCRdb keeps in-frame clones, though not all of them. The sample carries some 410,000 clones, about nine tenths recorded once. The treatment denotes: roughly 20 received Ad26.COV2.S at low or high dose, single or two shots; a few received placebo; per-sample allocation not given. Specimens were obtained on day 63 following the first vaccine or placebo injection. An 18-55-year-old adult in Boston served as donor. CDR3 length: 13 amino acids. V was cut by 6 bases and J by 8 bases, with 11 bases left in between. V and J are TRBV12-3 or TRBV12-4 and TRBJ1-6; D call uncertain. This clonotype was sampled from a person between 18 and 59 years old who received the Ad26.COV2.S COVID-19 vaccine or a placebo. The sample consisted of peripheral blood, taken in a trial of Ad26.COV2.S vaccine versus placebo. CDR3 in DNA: TGTGCCAGCAGCTTCTCGACCGATTCACCCCTCCACTTT. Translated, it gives CASSFSTDSPLHF.